This TCR beta chain was captured in a study of OX40 agonist ivuxolimab in advanced cancers. About the research overall: Melanoma, hepatocellular carcinoma, head and neck or renal cell cancer occurred in dose-escalation patients. Of mixed ages from about 20 to 80 and averaging around 60 years, the group was about 80% male.

Patients had blood sampled at baseline and again on cycle 4 day 1 and cycle 7 day 1. Some clones are missing from TCRdb's copy, which holds only in-frame ones; the method was immunoSEQ multiplex PCR. Among around 77,000 clones listed, around 90% were seen once. Study findings and constraints: Still undetermined is the antigen specificity of the expanded peripheral T cells.

Regarding this clone: Its antigen is unidentified.

Germline CDR1 MNHEY, CDR2 SMNVEV (reference sequence). The CDR3 spans 13 residues. Trimming left V 6 bases short and J 2 bases short, with 7 bases between. The chain has TRBV27 and TRBJ2-2; D gene unclear. The sequenced sample was CD4+ or CD8+ T cells sorted from blood, obtained in a trial of the OX40 agonist ivuxolimab. This receptor was obtained from an adult with an advanced solid tumor such as melanoma, head and neck, liver or kidney cancer. In DNA, the CDR3 is TGTGCCAGCAGAGTGGCCAACACCGGGGAGCTGTTTTTT. Protein: CASRVANTGELFF.